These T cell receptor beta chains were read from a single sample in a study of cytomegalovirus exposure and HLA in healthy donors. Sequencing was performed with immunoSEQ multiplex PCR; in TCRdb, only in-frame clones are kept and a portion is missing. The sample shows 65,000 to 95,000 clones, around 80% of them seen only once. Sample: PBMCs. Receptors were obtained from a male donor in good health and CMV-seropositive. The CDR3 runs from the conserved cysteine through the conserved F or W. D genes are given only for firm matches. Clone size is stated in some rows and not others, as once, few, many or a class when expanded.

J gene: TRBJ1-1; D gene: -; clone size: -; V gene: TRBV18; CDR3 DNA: TGTGCCAGCTCAGCGGACAGCATGAACACTGAAGCTTTCTTT; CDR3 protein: CASSADSMNTEAFF
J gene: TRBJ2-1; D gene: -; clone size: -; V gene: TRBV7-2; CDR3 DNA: TGTGCCAGCAGCTTAAGGTACGACGTCGACTATGAGCAGTTCTTC; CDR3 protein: CASSLRYDVDYEQFF
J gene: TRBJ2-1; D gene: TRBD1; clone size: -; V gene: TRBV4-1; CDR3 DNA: TGCGCCAGCAGCCAATACAGCGTACAGGGGGACAATGAGCAGTTCTTC; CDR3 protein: CASSQYSVQGDNEQFF
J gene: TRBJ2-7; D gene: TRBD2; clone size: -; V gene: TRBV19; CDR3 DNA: TGTGCCAGTAGTATACTGTCTAGCGGAGCCCCCTACGAGCAGTACTTC; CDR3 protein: CASSILSSGAPYEQYF
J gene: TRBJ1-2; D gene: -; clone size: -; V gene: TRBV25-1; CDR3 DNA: TGTGCCAGCAGTGAAACCACGAGGGCCCTTAGAGGCTACACCTTC; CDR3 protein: CASSETTRALRGYTF
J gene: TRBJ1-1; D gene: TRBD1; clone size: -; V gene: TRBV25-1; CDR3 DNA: TGTGCCAGCAGGAGGGGGCAGAGCCGGAACACTGAAGCTTTCTTT; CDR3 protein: CASRRGQSRNTEAFF
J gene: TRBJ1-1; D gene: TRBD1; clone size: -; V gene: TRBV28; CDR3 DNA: TGTGCCAGCAGTTTTACCACTGGACAGGTAGGAACTGAAGCTTTCTTT; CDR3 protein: CASSFTTGQVGTEAFF
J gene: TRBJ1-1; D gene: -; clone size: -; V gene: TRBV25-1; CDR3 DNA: TGTGCCAGCAGTGGCCTGACAGGCCGAAACACTGAAGCTTTCTTT; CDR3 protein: CASSGLTGRNTEAFF
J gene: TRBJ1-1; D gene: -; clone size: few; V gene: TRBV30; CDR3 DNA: TGTGCCTCACTTTTTACCGGGACAATCTTCACTGAAGCTTTCTTT; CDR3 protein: CASLFTGTIFTEAFF
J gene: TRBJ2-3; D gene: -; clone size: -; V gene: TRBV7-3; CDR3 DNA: TGTGCCAGCAGCTTCACGACAGGTTCAGATACGCAGTATTTT; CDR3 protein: CASSFTTGSDTQYF
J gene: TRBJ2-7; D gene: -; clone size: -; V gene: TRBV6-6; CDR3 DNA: TGTGCCAGCAGTTACGGCGCGGCAAATTACGAGCAGTACTTC; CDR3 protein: CASSYGAANYEQYF
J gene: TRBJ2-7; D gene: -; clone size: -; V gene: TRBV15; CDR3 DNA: TGTGCCACCAGCAGAGATCGGGCCGGACAGATTTACGAGCAGTACTTC; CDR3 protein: CATSRDRAGQIYEQYF
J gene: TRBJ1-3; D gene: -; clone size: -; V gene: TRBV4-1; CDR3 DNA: TGCGCCAGCAGCCAAGGGGGAGTACGAAGAGAAGGAAACACCATATATTTT; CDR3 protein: CASSQGGVRREGNTIYF
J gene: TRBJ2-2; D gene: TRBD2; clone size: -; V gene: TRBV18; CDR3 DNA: TGTGCCAGCTCACCCCCCGGACTAGCGGGAGACCGGGAGCTGTTTTTT; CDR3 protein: CASSPPGLAGDRELFF
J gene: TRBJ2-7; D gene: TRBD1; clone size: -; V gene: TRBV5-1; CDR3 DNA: TGCGCCAGCAGCGGCGGGACAGGGGGCGACGAGCAGTACTTC; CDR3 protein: CASSGGTGGDEQYF
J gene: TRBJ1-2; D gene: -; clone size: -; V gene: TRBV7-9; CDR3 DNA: TGTTCCAGCAGCTTAGAACAGGGAGGCTACACCTTC; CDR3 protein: CSSSLEQGGYTF
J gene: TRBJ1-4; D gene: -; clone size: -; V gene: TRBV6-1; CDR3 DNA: TGTGCCAGCAGTCGGCAGGGATTGGAAAAACTGTTTTTT; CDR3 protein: CASSRQGLEKLFF
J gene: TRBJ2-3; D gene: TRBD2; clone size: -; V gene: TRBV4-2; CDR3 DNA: TGTGCCAGCAGCCAAGAGGGCGGGAGAACAGATACGCAGTATTTT; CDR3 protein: CASSQEGGRTDTQYF
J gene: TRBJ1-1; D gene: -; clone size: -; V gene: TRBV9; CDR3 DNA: TGTGCCAGCAGCGTCGCCAGGGCGAACACTGAAGCTTTCTTT; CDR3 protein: CASSVARANTEAFF
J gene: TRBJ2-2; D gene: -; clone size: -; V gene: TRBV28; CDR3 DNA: TGTGCCAGCAGTTTTATGAGGAACACCGGGGAGCTGTTTTTT; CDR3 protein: CASSFMRNTGELFF
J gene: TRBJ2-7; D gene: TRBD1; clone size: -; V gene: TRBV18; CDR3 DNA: TGTGCCAGCTCACCCGGACAGGTCTACGAGCAGTACTTT; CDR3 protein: CASSPGQVYEQYF
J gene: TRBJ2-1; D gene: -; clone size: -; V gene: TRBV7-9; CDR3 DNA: TGTGCCAGCACCCCTAACAATGAGCAGTTCTTC; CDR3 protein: CASTPNNEQFF
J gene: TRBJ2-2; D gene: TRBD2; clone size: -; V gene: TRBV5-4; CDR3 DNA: TGTGCCAGCAGCTCCCCGGGACTAGCGATTACCGGGGAGCTGTTTTTT; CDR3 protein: CASSSPGLAITGELFF
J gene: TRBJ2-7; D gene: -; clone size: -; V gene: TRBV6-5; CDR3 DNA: TGTGCCAGCAGCCGTCAGGGAGGCCCCTACGAGCAGTACTTC; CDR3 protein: CASSRQGGPYEQYF
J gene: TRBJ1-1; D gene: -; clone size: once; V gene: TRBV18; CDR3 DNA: TGTGCCAGCTCCCCCCGGGAGAACACTGAAGCTTTCTTT; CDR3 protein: CASSPRENTEAFF
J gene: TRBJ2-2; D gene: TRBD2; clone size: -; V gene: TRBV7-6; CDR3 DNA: TGTGCCAGCAGCTTCCAACCACCAACATTAGCGGGAGCCGGGGAGCTGTTTTTT; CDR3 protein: CASSFQPPTLAGAGELFF
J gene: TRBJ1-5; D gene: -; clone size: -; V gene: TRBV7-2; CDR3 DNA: TGTGCCAGCAGCTTGAGTATCGGTAGTGGTCAGCCCCAGCATTTT; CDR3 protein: CASSLSIGSGQPQHF
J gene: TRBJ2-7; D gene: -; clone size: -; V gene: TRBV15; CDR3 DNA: TGTGCCACCAAGGGGCGTGGTGAGGTGTCCGACGAGCAGTACTTC; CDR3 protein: CATKGRGEVSDEQYF
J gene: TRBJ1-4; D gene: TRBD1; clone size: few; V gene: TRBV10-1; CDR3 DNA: TGCGCCAGGCTTTGGACAGGGGCGCAGGTTAATGAAAAACTGTTTTTT; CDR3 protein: CARLWTGAQVNEKLFF
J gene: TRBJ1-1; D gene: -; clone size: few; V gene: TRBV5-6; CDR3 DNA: TGTGCCAGCAGCTTAGCAGGGCGGGGTGAAGCTTTCTTT; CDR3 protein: CASSLAGRGEAFF
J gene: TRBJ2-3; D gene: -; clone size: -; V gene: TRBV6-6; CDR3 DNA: TGTGCCAGCAGGCTGACTAACACAGATACGCAGTATTTT; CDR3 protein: CASRLTNTDTQYF
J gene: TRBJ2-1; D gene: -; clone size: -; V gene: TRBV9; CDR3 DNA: TGTGCCAGCAGCTCCCTGGTTAGCAATGAGCAGTTCTTC; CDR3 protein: CASSSLVSNEQFF
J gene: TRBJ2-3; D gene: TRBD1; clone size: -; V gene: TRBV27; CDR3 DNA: TGTGCCAGCAGTCCCGCCGACAGGGGGTATAGTACGCAGTATTTT; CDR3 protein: CASSPADRGYSTQYF
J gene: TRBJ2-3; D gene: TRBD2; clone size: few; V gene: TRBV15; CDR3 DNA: TGTGCCACCAGCAGAGATCGCGGGAGGGCCCCAGATACGCAGTATTTT; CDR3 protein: CATSRDRGRAPDTQYF
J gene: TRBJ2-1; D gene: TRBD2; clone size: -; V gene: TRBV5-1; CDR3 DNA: TGCGCCAGCAGCTTGGATGGCGGGAGGGCCCTTGAGCAGTTCTTC; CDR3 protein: CASSLDGGRALEQFF
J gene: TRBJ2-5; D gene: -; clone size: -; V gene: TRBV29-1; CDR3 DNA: TGCAGCGTTGCAGACAGTCCGGGGACCCAGTACTTC; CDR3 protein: CSVADSPGTQYF
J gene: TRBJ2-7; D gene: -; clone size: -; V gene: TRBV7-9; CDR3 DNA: TGTGCCAGCAGCTTGGTAGCGGCCCACGAGCAGTACTTC; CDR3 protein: CASSLVAAHEQYF
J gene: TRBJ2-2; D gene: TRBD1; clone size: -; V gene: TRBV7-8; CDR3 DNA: TGTGCCAGCAGCTTAGCTTCTAGGACAGGGGCAGGGGAGCTGTTTTTT; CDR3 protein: CASSLASRTGAGELFF
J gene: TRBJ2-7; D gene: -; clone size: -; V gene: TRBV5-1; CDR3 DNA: TGCGCCAGCAGCCTCGACCCGGGCCAGCGGGAGTACTTC; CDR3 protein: CASSLDPGQREYF
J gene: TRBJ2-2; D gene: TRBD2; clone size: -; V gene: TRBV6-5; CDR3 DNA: TGTGCCAGCAGTTCCCCAACTAGCGGAAACACCGGGGAGCTGTTTTTT; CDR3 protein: CASSSPTSGNTGELFF
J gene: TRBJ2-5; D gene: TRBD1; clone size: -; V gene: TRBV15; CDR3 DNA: TGTGCCACCAGCAGAGACGGGACAGCACGGGAGACCCAGTACTTC; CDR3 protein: CATSRDGTARETQYF
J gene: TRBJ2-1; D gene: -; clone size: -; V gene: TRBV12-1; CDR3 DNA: TGTGCCAGCAGCGCTAGGACTTTCTCGAGCTCCTACAATGAGCAGTTCTTC; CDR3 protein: CASSARTFSSSYNEQFF
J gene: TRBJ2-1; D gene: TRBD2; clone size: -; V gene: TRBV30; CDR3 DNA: TGTGCCTGGAGTGGCCTAGCGGGATACAATGAGCAGTTCTTC; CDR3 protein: CAWSGLAGYNEQFF
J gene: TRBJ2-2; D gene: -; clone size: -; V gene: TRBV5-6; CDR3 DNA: TGTGCCAGCAGCTTGTCCCTGGCTAGTAGGACCGGGGAGCTGTTTTTT; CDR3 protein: CASSLSLASRTGELFF
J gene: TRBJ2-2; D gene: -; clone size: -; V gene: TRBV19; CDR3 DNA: TGTGCCAGTACCTGGACAGCGGGGGAGCTGTTTTTT; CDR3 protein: CASTWTAGELFF